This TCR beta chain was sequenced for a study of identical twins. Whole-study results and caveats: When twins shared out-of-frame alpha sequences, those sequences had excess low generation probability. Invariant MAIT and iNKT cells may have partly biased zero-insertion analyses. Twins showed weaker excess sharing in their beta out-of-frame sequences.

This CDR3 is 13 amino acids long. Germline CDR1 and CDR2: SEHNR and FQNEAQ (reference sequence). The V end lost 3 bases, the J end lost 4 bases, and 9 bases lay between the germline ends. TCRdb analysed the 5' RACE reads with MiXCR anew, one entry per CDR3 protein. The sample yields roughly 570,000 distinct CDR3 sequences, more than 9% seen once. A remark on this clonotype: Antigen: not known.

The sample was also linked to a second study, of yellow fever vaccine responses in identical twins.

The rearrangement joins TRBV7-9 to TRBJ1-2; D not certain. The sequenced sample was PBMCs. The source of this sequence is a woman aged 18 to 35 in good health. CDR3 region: CASSLLSPYGYTF. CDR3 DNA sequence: TGTGCCAGCAGCTTGTTGTCGCCCTATGGCTACACCTTC.